The entry below gives a single TCR beta chain sequence along with its context. The antigen is undetermined. This sample is part of a study of identical twins. Study-level results: Twin-shared out-of-frame alpha sequences were enriched for low generation probability.

V was pared by 5 bases and J by 0 bases, with 6 bases of the junction left unmatched. The CDR3 runs 15 residues. From germline, CDR1 is DFQATT and CDR2 SNEGSKA (reference sequence). MiXCR, run by TCRdb on the 5' RACE reads, gives a single entry per CDR3 protein. The sample consists of approximately 700,000 distinct CDR3 sequences, about 20% of them appearing once. These records were also assigned to another study, of T cells expressing NK-cell markers. Per that paper: Repertoires of TCR beta were obtained from T cells sorted as CD3+CD56+NKG2C+, CD3+CD56+NKG2C- and CD3+CD56-NKG2C+. Seven sequenced donors out of eight were HCMV-seropositive, one seronegative. Of the CD8+ T cells in roughly 6 donors, roughly 1.0-7.0% belonged to dominant NKG2C+ clonotypes.

The chain joins TRBV20-1 to TRBJ1-4; 7 bases map to TRBD1. Sequencing input: PBMCs. This TCR came from a young woman in good health. The CDR3 DNA is TGCAGTGCTCTGGGGACAGTTACAACTAATGAAAAACTGTTTTTT. It codes for CSALGTVTTNEKLFF.